This T cell receptor beta chain was captured in a study of blood T cells in healthy people across ages. The overall study: About one barcoded TCR beta cDNA was captured per two T cells.

Study-level points and caveats: Investigators treated diversity estimates from one million T cells as underestimates.

With regard to this clonotype: Its specificity is unknown.

Combining a sample-barcoded 5' primer with a J-beta primer mix, a second PCR ran for about 6 to 11 cycles. Via MiXCR, TCRdb re-called the 5' RACE reads, giving one row per CDR3 protein. The sample yields 1,800,000 or so distinct CDR3 sequences, 30% to 40% seen once. Sequenced material: blood. The sequence was obtained from a human donor in good health.

The CDR3 DNA is TGTGCCAGCAGTTCCTTCGGGACAGCCAAATACGAGCAGTACTTC. Translation: CASSSFGTAKYEQYF. The V call is TRBV28, the J call TRBJ2-5; TRBD1 aligns across 7 bases. The closer fit of TRBJ2-7 to the DNA end suggests the J call may be wrong. This CDR3 has 15 residues. Germline V gives CDR1 MDHEN, CDR2 SYDVKM.